This T cell receptor (beta chain) was sequenced for a study of cytomegalovirus exposure and HLA in healthy donors. The overall study: Tens of millions of unique TCRs, all from HLA-typed donors, were included in an early release of the data.

PCR used 60 Vbeta primers and 13 Jbeta primers. Using immunoSEQ multiplex PCR, the repertoire was profiled, and TCRdb retains in-frame clones only, with some absent. Of 150,000 to 200,000 clones in the sample, roughly 80% were seen once. Study-wide results and limits: No immune exposure information besides CMV serostatus was available. Among TCR beta chains of equal frequency, HLA-associated ones were more clonally expanded in a later analysis. The likely origin of a cluster of highly shared sequence variants was a sequencing artifact.

Germline assignment: CDR1 LNHNV and CDR2 YYDKDF (reference sequence). The V gene lost 5 bases and the J gene lost 9 bases, with 17 bases spanning the gap. The CDR3 loop spans 15 amino acids. In the case of this clone: What it binds is unknown.

The sample consisted of PBMCs. This sequence was found in a woman aged 40 to 49 in good health and CMV-seronegative. The gene calls are TRBV15 and TRBJ1-6, with D tentatively TRBD1 (6 bases). The CDR3 nucleotides read TGTGCCACCAGCCGGGGTTTACAGGGAAGTTCACCCCTCCACTTT. The encoded protein is CATSRGLQGSSPLHF.